The sequence of this T cell receptor (beta chain) was determined in a study of blood T cell repertoires in COVID-19. At the level of the study: Samples representing acute and convalescent COVID-19 were sourced from the United States, Italy and Spain. From T cells, B-cell-depleted T cells, or PBMCs came the material, which was cDNA or gDNA.

Per the original methods: Amplifying reference gene primers gave estimates of nucleated cell counts. Produced via immunoSEQ multiplex PCR; TCRdb's table is partial and in-frame only. The D gene and trimming were derived from the DNA, and the V and J assignments and clone size from that table. The sample shows about 170,000 clones, around nine tenths of them seen only once. In this sample, this clone turned up once. Trimming stripped 5 bases from V and 4 bases from J, with 12 bases between. CDR1 and CDR2 (germline): SGHRS, YFSETQ. The CDR3 has 14 amino acids. Sample: peripheral blood. The genes are TRBV5-1 and TRBJ2-2; possibly TRBD1 for D (6 bases). The clonotype originates from a man between 65 and 85 years old with acute or convalescent COVID-19. The CDR3 loop reads CASRTQGSTGELFF. DNA for the CDR3: TGCGCCAGCAGAACGCAGGGGTCCACCGGGGAGCTGTTTTTT.